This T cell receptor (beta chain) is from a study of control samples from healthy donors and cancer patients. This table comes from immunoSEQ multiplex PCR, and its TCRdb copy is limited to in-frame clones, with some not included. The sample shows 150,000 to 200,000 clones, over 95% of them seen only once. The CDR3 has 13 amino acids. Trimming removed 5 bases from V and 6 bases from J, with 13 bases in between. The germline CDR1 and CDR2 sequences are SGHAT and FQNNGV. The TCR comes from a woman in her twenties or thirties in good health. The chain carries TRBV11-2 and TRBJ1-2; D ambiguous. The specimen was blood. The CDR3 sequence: CASSPGPMDGYTF. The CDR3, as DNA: TGTGCCAGCAGCCCGGGCCCCATGGATGGCTACACCTTC.